A single sample is the source of the 23 T cell receptor beta chains below, sequenced in a study of Tregs in tolerant kidney transplant recipients. The method was immunoSEQ multiplex PCR; TCRdb's version includes in-frame clones alone and lacks a portion of them. The table lists 50,000 to 85,000 clones, roughly 92% of them singletons. The source material was CD8+ T cells from blood, sampled before the transplant. These receptor sequences come from a human donor who received a combined kidney and bone marrow transplant.

This sequence joins TRBV5-8 and TRBJ2-1, with 7 bases aligning to TRBD2. Germline CDR1 is SGHTS and CDR2 is YDEGEE. This CDR3 has 18 residues. V shed 3 bases, J shed 1 base, and the junction held 13 bases outside the gene matches. This CDR3 reads CASSYTVTSRRSYNEQFF. The CDR3 region has the DNA TGTGCCAGCAGCTACACCGTGACTAGCAGAAGATCCTACAATGAGCAGTTCTTC.

In its sample, this clone was seen once. The chain couples TRBV7-9 to TRBJ2-1; 8 bases are a match to TRBD2. The CDR3 runs to 16 residues. Trimming removed 5 bases from V and 0 bases from J; junction bases left unmatched: 6. The germline gives CDR1 SEHNR, CDR2 FQNEAQ (reference sequence). CDR3 sequence (DNA): TGTGCCAGCAGCGACACCCTAGCGGGCTCCTACAATGAGCAGTTCTTC. As protein: CASSDTLAGSYNEQFF. Filled out from reference TRBV7-9 and TRBJ2-1, the complete variable domain reads DTGVSQNPRHKITKRGQNVTFRCDPISEHNRLYWYRQTLGQGPEFLTYFQNEAQLEKSRLLSDRFSAERPKGSFSTLEIQRTEQGDSAMYLCASSDTLAGSYNEQFFGPGTRLTVL.

The chain carries TRBV2 and TRBJ2-5; 9 nucleotides agree with TRBD1. The DNA end lines up better with TRBJ2-7; the J call may be wrong. CDR3 length: 15 amino acids. Per the germline V gene, CDR1 is SNHLY and CDR2 is FYNNEI. CDR3 sequence: CASNAPGQGYHEQYF. The CDR3 region has the DNA TGTGCCAGCAACGCCCCCGGACAGGGGTACCACGAGCAGTACTTC.

The V gene is TRBV13, the J gene TRBJ1-1, with D possibly matching TRBD1 (5 bases). The germline gives CDR1 PRHDT, CDR2 FYEKMQ (reference sequence). The V gene lost 7 bases and the J gene lost 5 bases, with 11 bases spanning the gap. The CDR3 loop spans 12 amino acids. The CDR3 DNA follows: TGTGCCAGCAAACGCGGGGGGACTGAAGCTTTCTTT. Translating it yields CASKRGGTEAFF.

The chain joins TRBV11-3 to TRBJ2-1; D remains ambiguous. Germline-derived CDR1 and CDR2 are SGHNT and YENEEA. This CDR3 is built from 15 residues. V was pared by 2 bases and J by 0 bases, with 8 bases between. Here the CDR3 reads CASSLLSGSYNEQFF. The CDR3 DNA reads as TGTGCCAGCAGCTTATTGTCGGGCTCCTACAATGAGCAGTTCTTC.

The V and J genes are TRBV29-1 and TRBJ1-1; D uncertain. The germline V and J ends were trimmed by 3 bases and 1 base, with 9 bases remaining between them. This CDR3 has 13 amino acids. Germline CDR1 and CDR2: SQVTM and ANQGSEA. This CDR3 reads CSVDVGRNTEAFF. Written as DNA, the CDR3 is TGCAGCGTTGATGTGGGCCGGAACACTGAAGCTTTCTTT. Drawing the rest from reference TRBV29-1 and TRBJ1-1, the complete variable domain is SAVISQKPSRDICQRGTSLTIQCQVDSQVTMMFWYRQQPGQSLTLIATANQGSEATYESGFVIDKFPISRPNLTFSTLTVSNMSPEDSSIYLCSVDVGRNTEAFFGQGTRLTVV.

This sequence joins TRBV28 and TRBJ1-1; weak D call: TRBD1 (6 bases). CDR1 and CDR2 (germline): MDHEN, SYDVKM. The CDR3 extends over 14 amino acids. V lost 2 bases, J lost 6 bases, and 13 bases lay in between. In DNA form, the CDR3 reads TGTGCCAGCAGTTTAGGTACAGGGACGGCTGAAGCTTTCTTT. This gives the protein CASSLGTGTAEAFF.

The chain has TRBV19 and TRBJ2-1; TRBD1 matches at 8 bases. V was clipped by 9 bases and J by 4 bases; unmatched bases: 11. There are 15 residues in the CDR3. CDR1 is LNHDA, CDR2 SQIVND, per germline (reference sequence). This CDR3 reads CASSSPGTGYNEQFF. The CDR3 coding sequence is TGTGCCAGCTCCTCTCCCGGGACAGGATACAATGAGCAGTTCTTC.

This chain's CDR3 is CASSSVDSLSEQYF. The CDR3 region has the DNA TGTGCCAGCAGTTCCGTGGACAGCCTCTCCGAGCAGTACTTC. The chain is built from TRBV27 and TRBJ2-7; possible D gene TRBD1, 6 bases. Germline V gene sequence: CDR1 MNHEY, CDR2 SMNVEV (reference sequence). The CDR3 loop spans 14 amino acids. V was clipped by 4 bases and J by 6 bases, with 16 bases between them.

The chain has TRBV9 and TRBJ2-2, with 10 bases lining up with TRBD1. V was pared by 3 bases and J by 5 bases, with 7 bases of the junction left unmatched. Looked up from germline, CDR1 is SGDLS and CDR2 is YYNGEE. This CDR3 is 16 amino acids long. CDR3 DNA: TGTGCCAGCAGCGGGCCGGGACAGGGGAGTACCGGGGAGCTGTTTTTT. This gives the protein CASSGPGQGSTGELFF.

This clone was detected only once. This rearrangement joins TRBV4-3 to TRBJ1-2; D unclear. Trimming removed 0 bases at V and 3 bases at J, with 11 bases between. The CDR3 sequence is 15 residues long. Germline CDR1 reads LGHNA; CDR2 reads YSLEER. The CDR3 region has the DNA TGCGCCAGCAGCCAAGATACTAGGTCCCACTATGGCTACACCTTC. This sequence encodes CASSQDTRSHYGYTF.

The chain links TRBV7-9 to TRBJ2-1; 12 bases match TRBD2. Germline CDR1 reads SEHNR; CDR2 reads FQNEAQ (reference sequence). The CDR3 contains 15 residues. Trimming at V came to 5 bases and at J to 4 bases, leaving 3 bases not matched to a gene. The CDR3 region has the DNA TGTGCCAGCAGCCACACTAGCGGGGGGTACAATGAGCAGTTCTTC. It encodes CASSHTSGGYNEQFF.

The chain joins TRBV5-1 to TRBJ2-1; 7 bases agree with TRBD2. The CDR3 consists of 15 residues. V lost 3 bases to trimming and J lost 7 bases; unmatched junction nucleotides: 10. Germline CDR1 and CDR2: SGHRS and YFSETQ. The CDR3 loop is CASSYVGGIRNEQFF. Written as DNA, the CDR3 is TGCGCCAGCAGCTATGTCGGGGGGATTAGGAATGAGCAGTTCTTC.

The chain carries TRBV7-6 and TRBJ2-7; 13 nucleotides align to TRBD2. V was clipped by 1 base and J by 4 bases; unmatched bases: 4. The CDR3 covers 16 residues. Germline CDR1 is SGHVS and CDR2 is FNYEAQ. This CDR3 is CASSLGTSGGSYEQYF. The CDR3 bases are TGTGCCAGCAGCTTAGGGACTAGCGGGGGCTCGTACGAGCAGTACTTC.

The chain couples TRBV13 to TRBJ2-1; 8 nucleotides match TRBD1. The CDR3 spans 16 residues. The germline gives CDR1 PRHDT, CDR2 FYEKMQ (reference sequence). After removal of 0 bases from V and 5 bases from J, the junction contained 6 bases not matched to a gene. CDR3 nucleotide sequence: TGTGCCAGCAGCTTAGGGGGCGGGACAGGAGACAATGAGCAGTTCTTC. The encoded protein is CASSLGGGTGDNEQFF.

The rearrangement joins TRBV13 to TRBJ2-5; 8 positions agree with TRBD2. The J call is in doubt because the DNA end fits TRBJ2-7 better. The germline CDR1 and CDR2 sequences are PRHDT and FYEKMQ (reference sequence). CDR3 size: 14 residues. CDR3 in amino acids: CASSPGRGSHEQYF. In DNA form, the CDR3 reads TGTGCCAGCAGCCCCGGGAGGGGGAGCCACGAGCAGTACTTC.

V usage is TRBV13 and J usage is TRBJ2-3; TRBD2 agrees at 9 bases. This CDR3 has 14 residues. Germline V gene data show CDR1 as PRHDT and CDR2 as FYEKMQ (reference sequence). V lost 0 bases and J lost 11; bases outside the gene matches: 6. CDR3 DNA: TGTGCCAGCAGCTTAGGCGTTAGCGGGAGTATGCAGTATTTT. It codes for CASSLGVSGSMQYF.

The chain carries TRBV5-1 and TRBJ1-1, with D uncertain. The length of the CDR3 is 12 residues. Germline CDR1 is SGHRS and CDR2 is YFSETQ. V gave up 3 bases and J gave up 6 bases, with 9 bases separating them. The CDR3 is CASSSGGAEAFF. CDR3 DNA: TGCGCCAGCAGCTCAGGCGGGGCTGAAGCTTTCTTT.

This chain connects TRBV30 to TRBJ2-1, with 12 bases that match TRBD2. V gave up 0 bases and J gave up 8 bases; unmatched junction bases: 5. Germline CDR1 and CDR2: GTSNPN and SVGIG (reference sequence). The CDR3 covers 15 residues. CDR3 protein: CAWSVPSGGAYEQFF. CDR3 DNA: TGTGCCTGGAGTGTACCTAGCGGGGGGGCCTATGAGCAGTTCTTC.

The CDR3 loop reads CASSQDTGTGLNNQPQHF. As DNA, the CDR3 is TGCGCCAGCAGCCAAGATACCGGGACAGGGTTGAACAATCAGCCCCAGCATTTT. The chain is built from TRBV4-1 and TRBJ1-5; TRBD1 agrees at 9 bases. CDR3 length: 18 amino acids. J gave up 3 bases and V 0 bases, and 9 bases lay outside the gene matches. Germline V lookup: CDR1 MGHRA, CDR2 YSYEKL.

The chain couples TRBV7-2 to TRBJ2-1; 8 bases map to TRBD2. V lost 3 bases to trimming and J lost 3 bases; unmatched junction nucleotides: 1. The V gene's germline CDR1 is SGHTA and CDR2 FQGNSA. The CDR3 has 14 amino acids. CDR3 nucleotide sequence: TGTGCCAGCAGCTTCGCGGGAGGCTACAATGAGCAGTTCTTC. It codes for CASSFAGGYNEQFF.

This chain joins TRBV30 and TRBJ2-1; TRBD2 is a possible D gene (6 bases). CDR1 is GTSNPN and CDR2 is SVGIG in the germline V gene (reference sequence). CDR3 size: 11 residues. V shed 2 bases and J shed 10 bases, with 9 bases lying between them. CDR3 sequence reads: CAWSLAGEQFF. CDR3 DNA sequence: TGTGCCTGGAGTCTTGCGGGGGAGCAGTTCTTC.

This clone has a handful of counts. V gene TRBV4-2 combines with J gene TRBJ2-1, with D maybe TRBD2 (6 bases). Germline CDR1 LGHNA, CDR2 YNFKEQ. This CDR3 has 15 residues. V shed 4 bases and J shed 4 bases, with 14 bases lying between them. The CDR3 nucleotides read TGTGCCAGCAGCCGCACACCCGGAGGGTACAATGAGCAGTTCTTC. Residues: CASSRTPGGYNEQFF.